The T cell receptor beta chain described here comes from a study of shared clonotypes between healthy human individuals. Study-level findings and limits: The researchers took only blood, and tissue repertoires probably look different. Generation probabilities of non-shared clonotypes were lower (relative to those shared by all four donors).

The test was conducted at deep level. Every subset had its genomic DNA shared out evenly among several immunoSEQ plates. Sequencing was performed with immunoSEQ multiplex PCR; in TCRdb, only in-frame clones are kept and a portion is missing. The sample has about 690,000 clones; about nine tenths are singletons. The V segment lost 5 bases and the J segment 1 base; nucleotides outside the gene matches: 6. This CDR3 has 15 amino acids. The germline V gene has CDR1 SGHAT and CDR2 FQNNGV. On this clone itself: Its antigen remains unidentified.

This rearrangement joins TRBV11-2 to TRBJ1-1, with TRBD1 matching over 8 bases. Input material: memory CD8+ T cells from PBMCs. The subset here: CD45RO+ cells pooled with CCR7-negative TemRA cells. This TCR was sampled from a man aged 18 to 29 in good health. Some clones in this sample may be carry-over from other donors' samples. DNA of the CDR3: TGTGCCAGCAGCGGAACGACAGGGGCGAACACTGAAGCTTTCTTT. It specifies CASSGTTGANTEAFF.